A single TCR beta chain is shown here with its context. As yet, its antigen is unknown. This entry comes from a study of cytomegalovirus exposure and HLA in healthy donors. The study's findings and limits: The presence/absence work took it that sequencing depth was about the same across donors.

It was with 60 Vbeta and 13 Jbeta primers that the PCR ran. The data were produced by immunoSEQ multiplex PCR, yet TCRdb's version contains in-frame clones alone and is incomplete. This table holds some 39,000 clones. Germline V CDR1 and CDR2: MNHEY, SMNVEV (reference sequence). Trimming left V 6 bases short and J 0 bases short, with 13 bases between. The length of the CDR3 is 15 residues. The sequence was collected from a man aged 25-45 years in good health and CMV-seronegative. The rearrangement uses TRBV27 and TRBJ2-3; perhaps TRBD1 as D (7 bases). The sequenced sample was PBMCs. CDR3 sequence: CASSSRGASTDTQYF. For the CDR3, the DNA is TGTGCCAGCAGCAGCAGGGGGGCGAGCACAGATACGCAGTATTTT.